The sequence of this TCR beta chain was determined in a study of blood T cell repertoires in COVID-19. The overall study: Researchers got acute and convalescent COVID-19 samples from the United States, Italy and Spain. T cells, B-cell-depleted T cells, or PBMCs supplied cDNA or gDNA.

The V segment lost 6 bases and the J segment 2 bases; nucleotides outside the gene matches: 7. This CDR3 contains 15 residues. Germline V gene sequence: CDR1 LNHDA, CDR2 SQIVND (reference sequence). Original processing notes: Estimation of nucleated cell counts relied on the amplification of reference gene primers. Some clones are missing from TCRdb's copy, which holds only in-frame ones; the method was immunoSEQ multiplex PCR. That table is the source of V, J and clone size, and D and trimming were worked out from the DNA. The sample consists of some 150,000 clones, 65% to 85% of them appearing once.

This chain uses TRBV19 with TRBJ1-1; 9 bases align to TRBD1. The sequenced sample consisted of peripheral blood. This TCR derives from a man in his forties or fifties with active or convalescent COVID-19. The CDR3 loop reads CASRIRDRANTEAFF. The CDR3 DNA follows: TGTGCCAGTAGGATCCGGGACAGGGCTAACACTGAAGCTTTCTTT.